This is a list of T cell receptor beta chains from one sample in a study of shared clonotypes between healthy human individuals. Clones were sequenced by immunoSEQ multiplex PCR, and TCRdb holds only the in-frame ones, with some missing. In the table there are some 2 million clones, about 95% of which are singletons. The sample taken for sequencing was naive CD8+ T cells sorted from blood. These receptor sequences come from a man aged 18 to 30 in good health. Both conserved end residues are part of each CDR3.

cdr3_aa: CASSLAQREDNEQFF
j_call: TRBJ2-1
v_call: TRBV7-9

cdr3_aa: CASSESAGGEDEKLFF
j_call: TRBJ1-4
v_call: TRBV6-1

cdr3_aa: CASSTTREPGNTIYF
j_call: TRBJ1-3
v_call: TRBV7-9

cdr3_aa: CASSRVTVAYEQYF
j_call: TRBJ2-7
v_call: TRBV7-9

cdr3_aa: CASSLGSETQYF
j_call: TRBJ2-5
v_call: TRBV7-2

cdr3_aa: CASSYMFGGDTDTQYF
j_call: TRBJ2-3
v_call: TRBV6-5

cdr3_aa: CASSYSTFEETQYF
j_call: TRBJ2-5
v_call: TRBV6-5

cdr3_aa: CAVNRDAIGYTF
j_call: TRBJ1-2
v_call: TRBV30

cdr3_aa: CSVEGLPNEQFF
j_call: TRBJ2-1
v_call: TRBV29-1

cdr3_aa: CASSPGLHEQYF
j_call: TRBJ2-7
v_call: TRBV14

cdr3_aa: CASSLLLPGGKGNSPLHF
j_call: TRBJ1-6
v_call: TRBV27

cdr3_aa: CASSARLPVNSPLHF
j_call: TRBJ1-6
v_call: TRBV7-2

cdr3_aa: CASRTGQYSYEQYF
j_call: TRBJ2-7
v_call: TRBV6-5

cdr3_aa: CASSQDRVTQYF
j_call: TRBJ2-5
v_call: TRBV4-1

cdr3_aa: CASLQGYEQYF
j_call: TRBJ2-7
v_call: TRBV5-5

cdr3_aa: CASSPDRGHYGYTF
j_call: TRBJ1-2
v_call: TRBV4-1

cdr3_aa: CASRRDRDPGYEQYF
j_call: TRBJ2-7
v_call: TRBV5-1